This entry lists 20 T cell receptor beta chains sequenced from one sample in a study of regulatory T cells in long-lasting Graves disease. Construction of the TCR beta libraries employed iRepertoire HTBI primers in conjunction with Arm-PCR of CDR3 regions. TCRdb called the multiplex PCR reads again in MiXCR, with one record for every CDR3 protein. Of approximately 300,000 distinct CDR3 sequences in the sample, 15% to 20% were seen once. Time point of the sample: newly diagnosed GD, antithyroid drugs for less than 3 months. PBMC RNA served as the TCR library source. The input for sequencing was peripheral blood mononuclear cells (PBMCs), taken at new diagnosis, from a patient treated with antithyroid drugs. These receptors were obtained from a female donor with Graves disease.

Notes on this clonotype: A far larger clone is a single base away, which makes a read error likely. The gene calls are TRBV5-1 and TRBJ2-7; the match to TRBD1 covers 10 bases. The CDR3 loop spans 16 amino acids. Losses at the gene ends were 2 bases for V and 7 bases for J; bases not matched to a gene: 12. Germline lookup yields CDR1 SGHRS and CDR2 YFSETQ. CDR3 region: CASSLSGTGALNEQYF. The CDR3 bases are TGCGCCAGCAGCTTATCCGGGACAGGGGCTCTAAATGAGCAGTACTTC.

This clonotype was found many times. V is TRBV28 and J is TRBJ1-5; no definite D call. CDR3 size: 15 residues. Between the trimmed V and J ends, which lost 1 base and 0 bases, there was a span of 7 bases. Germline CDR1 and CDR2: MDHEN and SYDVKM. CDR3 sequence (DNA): TGTGCCAGCAGTTTATTGGGGAATAGCAATCAGCCCCAGCATTTT. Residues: CASSLLGNSNQPQHF.

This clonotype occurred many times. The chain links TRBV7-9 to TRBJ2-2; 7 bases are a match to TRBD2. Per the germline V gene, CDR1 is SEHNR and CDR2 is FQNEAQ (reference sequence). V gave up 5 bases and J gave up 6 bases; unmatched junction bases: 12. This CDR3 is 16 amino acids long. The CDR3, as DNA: TGTGCCAGCAGCCTCTGGGAGGGCCTCCTTCCCGGGGAGCTGTTTTTT. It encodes CASSLWEGLLPGELFF. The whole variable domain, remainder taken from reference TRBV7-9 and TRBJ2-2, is DTGVSQNPRHKITKRGQNVTFRCDPISEHNRLYWYRQTLGQGPEFLTYFQNEAQLEKSRLLSDRFSAERPKGSFSTLEIQRTEQGDSAMYLCASSLWEGLLPGELFFGEGSRLTVL.

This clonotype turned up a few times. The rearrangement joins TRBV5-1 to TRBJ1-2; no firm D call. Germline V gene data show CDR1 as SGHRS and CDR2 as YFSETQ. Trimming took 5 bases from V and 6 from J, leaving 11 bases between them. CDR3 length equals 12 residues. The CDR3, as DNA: TGCGCCAGCAGGGCGGACGTCCATGGCTACACCTTC. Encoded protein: CASRADVHGYTF.

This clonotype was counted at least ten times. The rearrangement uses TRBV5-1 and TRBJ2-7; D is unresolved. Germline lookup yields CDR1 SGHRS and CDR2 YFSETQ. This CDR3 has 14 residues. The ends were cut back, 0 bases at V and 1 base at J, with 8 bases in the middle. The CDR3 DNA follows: TGCGCCAGCAGCTTGGGAATCACATCCTACGAGCAGTACTTC. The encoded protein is CASSLGITSYEQYF.

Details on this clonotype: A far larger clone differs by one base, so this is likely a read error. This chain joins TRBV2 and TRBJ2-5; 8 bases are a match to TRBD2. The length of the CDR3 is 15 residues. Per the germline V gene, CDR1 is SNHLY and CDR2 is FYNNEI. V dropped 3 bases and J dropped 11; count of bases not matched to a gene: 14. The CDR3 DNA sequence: TGTGCCAGCAGTGATCTAGCGGGCCTCCCCAATGAGCAGTACTTC. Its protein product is CASSDLAGLPNEQYF.

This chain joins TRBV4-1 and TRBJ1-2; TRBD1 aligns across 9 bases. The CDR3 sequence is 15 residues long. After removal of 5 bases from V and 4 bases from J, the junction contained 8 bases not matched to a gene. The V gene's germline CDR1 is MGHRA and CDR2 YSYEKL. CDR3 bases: TGCGCCAGCAGCTCCCCCGGACAGGGGTTCTATGGCTACACCTTC. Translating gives CASSSPGQGFYGYTF.

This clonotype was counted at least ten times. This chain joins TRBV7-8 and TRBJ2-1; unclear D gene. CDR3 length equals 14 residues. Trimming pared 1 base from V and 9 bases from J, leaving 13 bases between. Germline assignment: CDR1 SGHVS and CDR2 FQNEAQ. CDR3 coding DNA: TGTGCCAGCAGCTTAGGGGTGGAATCGGGTGAGCAGTTCTTC. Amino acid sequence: CASSLGVESGEQFF.

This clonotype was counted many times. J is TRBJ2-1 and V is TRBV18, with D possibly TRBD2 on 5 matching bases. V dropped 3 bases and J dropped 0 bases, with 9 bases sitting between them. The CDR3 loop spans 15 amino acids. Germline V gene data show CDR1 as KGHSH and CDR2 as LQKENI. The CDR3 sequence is CASSPTSSSYNEQFF. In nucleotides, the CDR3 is TGTGCCAGCTCACCTACTAGTAGCTCCTACAATGAGCAGTTCTTC. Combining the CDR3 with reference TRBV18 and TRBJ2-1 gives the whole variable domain NAGVMQNPRHLVRRRGQEARLRCSPMKGHSHVYWYRQLPEEGLKFMVYLQKENIIDESGMPKERFSAEFPKEGPSILRIQQVVRGDSAAYFCASSPTSSSYNEQFFGPGTRLTVL.

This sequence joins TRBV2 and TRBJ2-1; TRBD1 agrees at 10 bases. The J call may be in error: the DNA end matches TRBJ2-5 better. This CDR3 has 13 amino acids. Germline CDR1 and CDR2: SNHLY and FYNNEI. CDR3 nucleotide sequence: TGTGCCAGCAAGACAGGGGGCGGAGAGACCCAGTACTTC. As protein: CASKTGGGETQYF.

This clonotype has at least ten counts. The CDR3 sequence is CASSYGSSAETQYF. The CDR3 DNA reads as TGTGCCAGCAGCTACGGGAGTTCGGCAGAGACCCAGTACTTC. The chain couples TRBV7-9 to TRBJ2-5, with a weak D call TRBD2 (6 bases). V lost 4 bases and J lost 4, with 13 bases in between. The CDR3 contains 14 residues. Germline V lookup: CDR1 SEHNR, CDR2 FQNEAQ (reference sequence).

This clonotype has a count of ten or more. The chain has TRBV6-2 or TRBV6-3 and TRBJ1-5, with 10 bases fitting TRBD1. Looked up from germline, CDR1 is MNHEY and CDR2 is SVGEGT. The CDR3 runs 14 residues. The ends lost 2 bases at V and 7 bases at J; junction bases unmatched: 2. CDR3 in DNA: TGTGCCAGCAGTTACCGGACAGGGGGACAGCCCCAGCATTTT. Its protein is CASSYRTGGQPQHF.

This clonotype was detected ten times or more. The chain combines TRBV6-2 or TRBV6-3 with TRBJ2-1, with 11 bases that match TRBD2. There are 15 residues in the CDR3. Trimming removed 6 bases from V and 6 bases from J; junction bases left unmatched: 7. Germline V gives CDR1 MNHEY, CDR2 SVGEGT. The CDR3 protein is CASSLAGGPGNEQFF. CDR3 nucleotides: TGTGCCAGCAGCTTAGCGGGAGGGCCGGGCAATGAGCAGTTCTTC.

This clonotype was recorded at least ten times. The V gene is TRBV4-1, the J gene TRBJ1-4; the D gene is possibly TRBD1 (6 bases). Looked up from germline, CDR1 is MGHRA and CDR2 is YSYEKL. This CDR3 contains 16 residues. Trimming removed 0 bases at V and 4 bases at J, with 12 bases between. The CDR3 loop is CASSQDLRGLNEKLFF. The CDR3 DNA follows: TGCGCCAGCAGCCAAGATCTCAGGGGACTTAATGAAAAACTGTTTTTT.

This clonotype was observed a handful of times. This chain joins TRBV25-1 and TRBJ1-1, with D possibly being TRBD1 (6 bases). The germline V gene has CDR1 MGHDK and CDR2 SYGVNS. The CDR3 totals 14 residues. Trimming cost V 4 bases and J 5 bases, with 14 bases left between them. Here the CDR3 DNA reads TGTGCCAGCAGTGTACAGGGTACGGGAACTGAAGCTTTCTTT. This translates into CASSVQGTGTEAFF.

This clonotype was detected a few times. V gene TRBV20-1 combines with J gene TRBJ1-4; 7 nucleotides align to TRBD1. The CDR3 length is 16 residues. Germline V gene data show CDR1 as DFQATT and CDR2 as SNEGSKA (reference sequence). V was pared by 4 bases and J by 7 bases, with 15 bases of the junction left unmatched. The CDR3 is CSATTGFNDLGEKLFF. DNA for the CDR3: TGCAGTGCTACGACAGGGTTTAATGATTTGGGTGAAAAACTGTTTTTT.

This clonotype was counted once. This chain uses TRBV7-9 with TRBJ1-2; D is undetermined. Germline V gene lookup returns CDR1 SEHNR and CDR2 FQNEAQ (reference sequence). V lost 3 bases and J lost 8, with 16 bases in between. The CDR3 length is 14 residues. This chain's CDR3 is CASSLNLRWKGYTF. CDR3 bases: TGTGCCAGCAGCTTGAATCTCCGCTGGAAAGGCTACACCTTC. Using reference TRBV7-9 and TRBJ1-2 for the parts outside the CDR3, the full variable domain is DTGVSQNPRHKITKRGQNVTFRCDPISEHNRLYWYRQTLGQGPEFLTYFQNEAQLEKSRLLSDRFSAERPKGSFSTLEIQRTEQGDSAMYLCASSLNLRWKGYTFGSGTRLTVV.

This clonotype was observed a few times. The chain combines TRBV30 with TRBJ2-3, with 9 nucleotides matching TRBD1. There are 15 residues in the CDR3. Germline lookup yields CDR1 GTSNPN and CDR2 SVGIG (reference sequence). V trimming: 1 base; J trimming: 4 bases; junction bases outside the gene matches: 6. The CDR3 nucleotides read TGTGCCTGGAGTGGGAAGGACAGGGGTGCAGATACGCAGTATTTT. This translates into CAWSGKDRGADTQYF. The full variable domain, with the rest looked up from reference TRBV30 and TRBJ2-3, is SQTIHQWPATLVQPVGSPLSLECTVEGTSNPNLYWYRQAAGRGLQLLFYSVGIGQISSEVPQNLSASRPQDRQFILSSKKLLLSDSGFYLCAWSGKDRGADTQYFGPGTRLTVL.

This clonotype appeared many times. In DNA, the CDR3 is TGTGCCAGTAGTGAACAGGCATCCTCTGGAAACACCATATATTTT. It codes for CASSEQASSGNTIYF. The chain uses TRBV19 and TRBJ1-3; a weak D match, TRBD1 (5 bases). The V gene lost 5 bases and the J gene lost 0 bases, with 11 bases spanning the gap. Germline CDR1 and CDR2: LNHDA and SQIVND (reference sequence). The CDR3 sequence is 15 residues long.

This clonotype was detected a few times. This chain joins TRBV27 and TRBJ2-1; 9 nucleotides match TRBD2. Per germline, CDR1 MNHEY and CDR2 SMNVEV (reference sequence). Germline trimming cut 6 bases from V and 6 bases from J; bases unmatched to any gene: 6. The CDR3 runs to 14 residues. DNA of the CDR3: TGTGCCAGCAGCATAGCGGGAGATACCAATGAGCAGTTCTTC. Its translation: CASSIAGDTNEQFF.